This T cell receptor (beta chain) was sequenced in a study of molecular identifiers for immune sequencing clone quantification. Overall study results and limits: In cases of identical TCR molecules sharing a barcode, highly expanded clone sizes could be underestimated.

Looked up from germline, CDR1 is MNHEY and CDR2 is SVGEGT. This CDR3 has 16 amino acids. Trimming took 6 bases from V and 5 from J, leaving 20 bases between them. This clonotype was counted many times. Its specificity is unknown. TCRdb redid the calling of the PCR reads with MiXCR, one entry per CDR3 protein. The data contain about 640,000 distinct CDR3 sequences, approximately 20% of them singletons. This receptor was obtained from a human donor in good health. Some libraries in this study had Jurkat cell RNA spiked in. What was sequenced was naive CD8+ T cells from blood, with Jurkat cell RNA spiked in. The subset was: FACS-sorted CD8+CD4-CCR7+CD45RA+ naive T cells. The V call is TRBV6-2 or TRBV6-3, the J call TRBJ2-1; perhaps TRBD2 as D (6 bases). The CDR3 loop is CASSKTSLGYNNEQFF. CDR3 nucleotides: TGTGCCAGCAGCAAGACTAGTTTGGGTTACAACAATGAGCAGTTCTTC.